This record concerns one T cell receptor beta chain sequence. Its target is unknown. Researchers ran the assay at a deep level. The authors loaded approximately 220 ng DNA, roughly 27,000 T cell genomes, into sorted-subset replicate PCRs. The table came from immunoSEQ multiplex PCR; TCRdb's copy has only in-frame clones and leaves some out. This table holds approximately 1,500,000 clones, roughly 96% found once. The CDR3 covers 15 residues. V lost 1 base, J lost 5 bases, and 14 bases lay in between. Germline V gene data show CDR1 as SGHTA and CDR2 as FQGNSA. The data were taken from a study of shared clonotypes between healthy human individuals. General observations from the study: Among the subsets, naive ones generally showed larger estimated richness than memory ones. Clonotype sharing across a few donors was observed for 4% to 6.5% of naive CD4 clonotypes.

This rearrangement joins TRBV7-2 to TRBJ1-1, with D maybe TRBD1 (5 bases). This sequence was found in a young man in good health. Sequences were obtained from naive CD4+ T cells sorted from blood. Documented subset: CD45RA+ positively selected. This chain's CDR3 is CASSLDGARNTEAFF. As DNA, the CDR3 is TGTGCCAGCAGCTTAGACGGGGCCCGGAATACTGAAGCTTTCTTT.